This T cell receptor (beta chain) originates from a study of T cell changes during pregnancy in multiple sclerosis. Here immunoSEQ multiplex PCR was the method, and the copy in TCRdb shows in-frame clones only, minus some. The sample has 70,000 to 95,000 clones, 93% seen once; the top ten hold 2.5% to 3%. Deletions cut 3 bases from V and 3 bases from J, with 3 bases between. Germline V gene lookup returns CDR1 DFQATT and CDR2 SNEGSKA (reference sequence). The CDR3 length is 11 residues. The sequence came from a female donor with multiple sclerosis, enrolled in a pregnancy study. This chain links TRBV20-1 with TRBJ1-5, with D unclear. Sample: peripheral blood, taken in the second trimester of pregnancy. DNA for the CDR3: TGCAGTGCTAGTAACAATCAGCCCCAGCATTTT. Encoded protein: CSASNNQPQHF.